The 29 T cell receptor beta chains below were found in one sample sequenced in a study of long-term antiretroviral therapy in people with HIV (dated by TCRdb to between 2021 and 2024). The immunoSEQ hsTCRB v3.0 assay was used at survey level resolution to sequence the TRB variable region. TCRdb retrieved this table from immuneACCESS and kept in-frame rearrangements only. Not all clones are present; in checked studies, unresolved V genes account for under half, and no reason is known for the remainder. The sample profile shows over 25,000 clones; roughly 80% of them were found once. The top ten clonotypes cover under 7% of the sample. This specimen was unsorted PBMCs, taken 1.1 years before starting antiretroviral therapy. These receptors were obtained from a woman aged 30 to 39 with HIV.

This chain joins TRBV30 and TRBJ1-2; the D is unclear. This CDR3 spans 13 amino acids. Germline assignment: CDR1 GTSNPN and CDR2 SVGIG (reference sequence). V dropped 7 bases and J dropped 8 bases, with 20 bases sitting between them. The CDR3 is CASLGGGEWGYTF. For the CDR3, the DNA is TGTGCCTCGCTGGGCGGCGGGGAATGGGGCTACACCTTC.

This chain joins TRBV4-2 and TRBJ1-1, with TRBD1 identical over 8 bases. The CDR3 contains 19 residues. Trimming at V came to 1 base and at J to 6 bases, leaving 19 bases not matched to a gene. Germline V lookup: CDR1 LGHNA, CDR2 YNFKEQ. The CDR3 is CASSQATRDRFQWVSEAFF. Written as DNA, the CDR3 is TGTGCCAGCAGCCAAGCAACCCGGGACAGGTTTCAGTGGGTCTCTGAAGCTTTCTTT.

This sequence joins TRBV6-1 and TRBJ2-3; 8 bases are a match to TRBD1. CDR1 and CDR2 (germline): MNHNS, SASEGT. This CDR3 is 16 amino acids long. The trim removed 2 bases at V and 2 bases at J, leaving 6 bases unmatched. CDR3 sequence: CASSEKRQGFTDTQYF. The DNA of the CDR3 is TGTGCCAGCAGTGAAAAAAGACAGGGGTTCACAGATACGCAGTATTTT.

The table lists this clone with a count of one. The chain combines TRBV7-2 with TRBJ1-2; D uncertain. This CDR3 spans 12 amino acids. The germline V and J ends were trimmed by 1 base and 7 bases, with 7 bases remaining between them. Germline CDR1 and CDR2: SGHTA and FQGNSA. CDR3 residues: CASSLDIAGYTF. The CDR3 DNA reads TGTGCCAGCAGCTTAGATATAGCTGGCTACACCTTC.

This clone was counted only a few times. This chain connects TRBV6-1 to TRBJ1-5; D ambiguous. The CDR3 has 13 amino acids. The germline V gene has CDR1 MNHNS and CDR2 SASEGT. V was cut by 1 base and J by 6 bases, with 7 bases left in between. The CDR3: CASSEGIAQPQHF. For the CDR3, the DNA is TGTGCCAGCAGTGAAGGAATAGCTCAGCCCCAGCATTTT.

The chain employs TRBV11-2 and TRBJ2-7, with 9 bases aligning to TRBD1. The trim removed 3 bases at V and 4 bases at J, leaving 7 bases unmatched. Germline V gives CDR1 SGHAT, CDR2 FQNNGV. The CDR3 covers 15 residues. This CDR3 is CASSLDRGFTYEQYF. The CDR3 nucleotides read TGTGCCAGCAGCTTGGACAGGGGATTTACGTACGAGCAGTACTTC.

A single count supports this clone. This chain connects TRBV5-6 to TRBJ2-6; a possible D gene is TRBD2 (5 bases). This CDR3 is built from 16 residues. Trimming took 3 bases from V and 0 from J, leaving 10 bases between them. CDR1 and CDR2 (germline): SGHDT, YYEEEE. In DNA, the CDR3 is TGTGCCAGCAGCTCCAGAGGGTTCTCTGGGGCCAACGTCCTGACTTTC. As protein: CASSSRGFSGANVLTF.

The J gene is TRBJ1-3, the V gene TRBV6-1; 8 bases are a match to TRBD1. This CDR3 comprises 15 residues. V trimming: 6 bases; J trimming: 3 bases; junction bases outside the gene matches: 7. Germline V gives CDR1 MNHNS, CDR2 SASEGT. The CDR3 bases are TGTGCCAGCAGGGTAACAGGGGGAAGTGGAAACACCATATATTTT. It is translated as CASRVTGGSGNTIYF.

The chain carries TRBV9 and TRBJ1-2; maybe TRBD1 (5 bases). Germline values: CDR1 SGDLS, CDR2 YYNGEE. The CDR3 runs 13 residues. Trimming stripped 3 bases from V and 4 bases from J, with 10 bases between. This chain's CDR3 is CASSGGASYGYTF. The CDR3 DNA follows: TGTGCCAGCAGCGGAGGGGCCTCCTATGGCTACACCTTC.

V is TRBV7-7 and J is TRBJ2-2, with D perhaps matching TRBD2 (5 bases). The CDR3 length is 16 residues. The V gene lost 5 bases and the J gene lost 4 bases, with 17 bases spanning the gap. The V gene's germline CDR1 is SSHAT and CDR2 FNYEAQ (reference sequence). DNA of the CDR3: TGTGCCAGCAGCCCGTACCCCCGGGGTAGCACCGGGGAGCTGTTTTTT. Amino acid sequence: CASSPYPRGSTGELFF. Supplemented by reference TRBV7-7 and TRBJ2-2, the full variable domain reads GAGVSQSPRYKVTKRGQDVTLRCDPISSHATLYWYQQALGQGPEFLTYFNYEAQPDKSGLPSDRFSAERPEGSISTLTIQRTEQRDSAMYRCASSPYPRGSTGELFFGEGSRLTVL.

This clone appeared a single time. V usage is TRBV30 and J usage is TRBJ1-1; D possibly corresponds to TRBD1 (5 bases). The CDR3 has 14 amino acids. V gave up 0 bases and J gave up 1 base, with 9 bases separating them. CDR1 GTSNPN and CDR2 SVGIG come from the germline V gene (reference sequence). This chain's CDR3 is CAWSVGVGNTEAFF. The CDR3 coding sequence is TGTGCCTGGAGTGTGGGGGTAGGGAACACTGAAGCTTTCTTT.

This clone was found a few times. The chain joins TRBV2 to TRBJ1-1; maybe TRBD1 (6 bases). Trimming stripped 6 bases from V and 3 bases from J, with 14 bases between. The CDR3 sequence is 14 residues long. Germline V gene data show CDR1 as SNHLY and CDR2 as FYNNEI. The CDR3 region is CASRARGAHTEAFF. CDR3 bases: TGTGCCAGCAGGGCAAGGGGGGCCCACACTGAAGCTTTCTTT.

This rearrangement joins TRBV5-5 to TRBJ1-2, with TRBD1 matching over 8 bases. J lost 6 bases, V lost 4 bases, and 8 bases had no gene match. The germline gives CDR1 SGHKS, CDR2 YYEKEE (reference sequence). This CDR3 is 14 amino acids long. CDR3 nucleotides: TGTGCCAGCAGCCCTCCAGGGGGCAGGGATGGCTACACCTTC. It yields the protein CASSPPGGRDGYTF.

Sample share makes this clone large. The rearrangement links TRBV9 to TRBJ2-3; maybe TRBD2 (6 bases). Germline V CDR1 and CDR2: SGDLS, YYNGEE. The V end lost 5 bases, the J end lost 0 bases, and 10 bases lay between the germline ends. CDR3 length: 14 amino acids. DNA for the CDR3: TGTGCCAGCAGAGGGACTGGTAGCACAGATACGCAGTATTTT. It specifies CASRGTGSTDTQYF. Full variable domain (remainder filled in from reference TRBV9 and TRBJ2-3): DSGVTQTPKHLITATGQRVTLRCSPRSGDLSVYWYQQSLDQGLQFLIQYYNGEERAKGNILERFSAQQFPDLHSELNLSSLELGDSALYFCASRGTGSTDTQYFGPGTRLTVL.

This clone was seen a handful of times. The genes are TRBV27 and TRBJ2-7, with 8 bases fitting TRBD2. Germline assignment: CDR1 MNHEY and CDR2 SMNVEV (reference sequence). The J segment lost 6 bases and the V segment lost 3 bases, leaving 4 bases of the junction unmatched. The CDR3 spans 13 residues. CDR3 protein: CASSLERGSEQYV. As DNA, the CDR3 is TGTGCCAGCAGTTTGGAGCGGGGGAGCGAGCAGTACGTC.

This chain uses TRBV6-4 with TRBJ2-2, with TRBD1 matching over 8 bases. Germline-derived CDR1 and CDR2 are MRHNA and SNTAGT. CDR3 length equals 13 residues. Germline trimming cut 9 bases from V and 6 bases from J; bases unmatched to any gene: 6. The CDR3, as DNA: TGTGCCAGTAGGGACAGGCTTTCCGGGGAGCTGTTTTTT. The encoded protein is CASRDRLSGELFF.

The CDR3 DNA is TGTGCCAGCAGCTTAGTAGGCTCGGCGGGCACCGGGGAGCTGTTTTTT. Its translation: CASSLVGSAGTGELFF. The rearrangement joins TRBV7-2 to TRBJ2-2; TRBD2 might be the D (5 bases). The CDR3 sequence is 16 residues long. CDR1 is SGHTA and CDR2 is FQGNSA in the germline V gene. Trimming shortened V by 1 base and J by 4 bases, and 13 bases separated the two germline ends. The full variable domain, its missing parts supplied by reference TRBV7-2 and TRBJ2-2, is GAGVSQSPSNKVTEKGKDVELRCDPISGHTALYWYRQSLGQGLEFLIYFQGNSAPDKSGLPSDRFSAERTGGSVSTLTIQRTQQEDSAVYLCASSLVGSAGTGELFFGEGSRLTVL.

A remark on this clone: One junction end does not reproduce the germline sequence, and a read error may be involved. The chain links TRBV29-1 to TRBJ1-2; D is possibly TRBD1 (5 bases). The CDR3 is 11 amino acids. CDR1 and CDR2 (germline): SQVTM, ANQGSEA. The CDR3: CSGGLSPGIGF. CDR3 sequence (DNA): TGCAGCGGTGGACTTTCCCCAGGGATAGGTTTC.

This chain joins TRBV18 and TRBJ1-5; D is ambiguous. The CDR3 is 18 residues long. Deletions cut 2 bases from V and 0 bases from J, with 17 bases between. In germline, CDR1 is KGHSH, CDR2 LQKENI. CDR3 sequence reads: CASSPNPFGTYSNQPQHF. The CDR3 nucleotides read TGTGCCAGCTCACCAAACCCATTCGGCACTTATAGCAATCAGCCCCAGCATTTT.

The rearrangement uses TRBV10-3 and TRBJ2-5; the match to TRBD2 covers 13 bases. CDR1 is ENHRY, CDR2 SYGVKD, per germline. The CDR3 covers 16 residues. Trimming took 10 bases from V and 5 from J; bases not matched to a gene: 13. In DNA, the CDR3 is TGTGCCACAACTAGCGGGGGGGCGGGGGAACGGGAGACCCAGTACTTC. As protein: CATTSGGAGERETQYF.

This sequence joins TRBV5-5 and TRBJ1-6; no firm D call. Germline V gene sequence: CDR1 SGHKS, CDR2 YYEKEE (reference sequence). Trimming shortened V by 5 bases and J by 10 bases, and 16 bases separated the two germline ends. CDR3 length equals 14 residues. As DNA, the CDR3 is TGTGCCAGCAGTTCCCCGCGGGTGGCCTCACCCCTCCACTTT. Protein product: CASSSPRVASPLHF.

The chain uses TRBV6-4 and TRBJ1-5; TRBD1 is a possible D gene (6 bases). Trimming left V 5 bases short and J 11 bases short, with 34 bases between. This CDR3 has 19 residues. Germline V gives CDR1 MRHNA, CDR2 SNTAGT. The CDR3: CASSIAAAARCRPEGAQHF. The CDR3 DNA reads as TGTGCCAGCAGTATTGCGGCGGCAGCGAGATGCCGCCCCGAGGGGGCCCAGCATTTT.

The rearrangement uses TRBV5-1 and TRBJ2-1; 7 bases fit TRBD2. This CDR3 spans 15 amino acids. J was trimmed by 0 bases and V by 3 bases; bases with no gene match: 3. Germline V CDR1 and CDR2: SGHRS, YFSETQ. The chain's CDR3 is CASSSPSGSYNEQFF. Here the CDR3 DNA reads TGCGCCAGCAGCTCACCTAGCGGCTCCTACAATGAGCAGTTCTTC.

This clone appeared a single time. Written as DNA, the CDR3 is TGTGCTAGTGGTTTGTCGGGGGTGGTTGAGACCCAGTACTTC. This encodes CASGLSGVVETQYF. The genes are TRBV12-5 and TRBJ2-5; D may be TRBD2 (6 bases). Germline lookup yields CDR1 LGHNT and CDR2 FRNRAP. The CDR3 is 14 residues long. The ends were cut back, 2 bases at V and 5 bases at J, with 12 bases in the middle.

Here the CDR3 reads CASSTGTSYEQYF. For the CDR3, the DNA is TGTGCCAGCAGTACCGGGACTAGCTACGAGCAGTACTTC. The chain carries TRBV6-5 and TRBJ2-7, with 8 bases aligning to TRBD2. Germline V gene sequence: CDR1 MNHEY, CDR2 SVGAGI. V was pared by 5 bases and J by 3 bases, with 3 bases of the junction left unmatched. This CDR3 contains 13 residues.

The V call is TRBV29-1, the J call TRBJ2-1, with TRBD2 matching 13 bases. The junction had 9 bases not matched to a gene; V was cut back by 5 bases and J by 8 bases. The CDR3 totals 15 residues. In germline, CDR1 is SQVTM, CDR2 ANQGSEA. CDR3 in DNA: TGCAGCGTTTACTCGGGACTAGCGGGGCAGGATGAGCAGTTCTTC. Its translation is CSVYSGLAGQDEQFF.

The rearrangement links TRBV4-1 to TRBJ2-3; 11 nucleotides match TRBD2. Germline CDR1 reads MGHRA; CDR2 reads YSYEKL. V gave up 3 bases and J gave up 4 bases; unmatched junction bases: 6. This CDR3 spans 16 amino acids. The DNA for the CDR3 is TGCGCCAGCAGCCAGGTAGCGGGGGGGCGGGCAGATACGCAGTATTTT. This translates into CASSQVAGGRADTQYF.

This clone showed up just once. The CDR3 is CASSPGGRDTEAFF. CDR3 sequence (DNA): TGTGCCAGCTCACCCGGAGGTCGGGACACTGAAGCTTTCTTT. The chain couples TRBV18 to TRBJ1-1; unclear D gene. V was clipped by 3 bases and J by 3 bases, with 11 bases between them. The CDR3 has 14 amino acids. CDR1 and CDR2 from the germline V gene are KGHSH and LQKENI.

The CDR3 spells CASSVGTGVYFNYGYTF. The CDR3 DNA sequence: TGTGCCAGCAGCGTTGGGACAGGGGTCTACTTTAACTATGGCTACACCTTC. This chain joins TRBV7-8 and TRBJ1-2; 10 bases map to TRBD1. The CDR3 runs 17 residues. The ends lost 5 bases at V and 1 base at J; junction bases unmatched: 10. Germline values: CDR1 SGHVS, CDR2 FQNEAQ.